These 7 T cell receptor beta chains came from one sample sequenced in a study of T-cell memory formation after mild COVID-19 (dated by TCRdb to the early 2020s). Library preparation employed 5' RACE. For sequencing, an Illumina NovaSeq 6000 was employed. Starting from the raw public reads, TCRdb applied fastp trimming at Q25, assembled clones with MiXCR and retained in-frame beta chains. Rows matching on CDR3 protein sequence are summarized as one entry with the most common DNA and genes. A total of approximately 500,000 distinct CDR3 sequences appear in this sample, around 27% of them only once. About 12% of the sample rests with the top ten. The specimen was PBMCs or a T cell subset sorted from them (not recorded which). The receptors were gathered from an adult woman who had mild COVID-19 (a few samples of this study predate the infection). The sample titles of this study are shuffled in the database, so cell type and time point are left out; the donor was told from shared clones.

This clonotype has more than one count but fewer than ten. CDR3 sequence reads: CSARDRVVFYEQYF. The CDR3 nucleotides are TGCAGTGCTCGGGACAGGGTAGTTTTCTACGAGCAGTACTTC. V is TRBV20-1 and J is TRBJ2-7; 9 bases map to TRBD1. With 5 bases clipped from V and 3 bases from J, the junction kept 8 bases outside the gene matches. This CDR3 comprises 14 residues. Germline-derived CDR1 and CDR2 are DFQATT and SNEGSKA (reference sequence).

This sequence joins TRBV7-9 and TRBJ1-2; weak D call: TRBD1 (6 bases). The germline V gene has CDR1 SEHNR and CDR2 FQNEAQ (reference sequence). V gave up 3 bases and J gave up 4 bases, with 18 bases separating them. The CDR3 runs to 16 residues. CDR3 sequence (DNA): TGTGCCAGCAGCTTTCCCGCGGGGGGGGCTTCCTATGGCTACACCTTC. It specifies CASSFPAGGASYGYTF.

The chain joins TRBV29-1 to TRBJ2-3; D uncertain. The germline V and J ends were trimmed by 8 bases and 4 bases, with 7 bases remaining between them. The germline CDR1 and CDR2 sequences are SQVTM and ANQGSEA. The CDR3 runs 10 residues. CDR3: CSPLADTQYF. As DNA, the CDR3 is TGCAGCCCCCTTGCAGATACGCAGTATTTT.

This clonotype was detected a few times. The CDR3 region is CASSLDRGLYGTSGQNNEQFF. CDR3 nucleotide sequence: TGCGCCAGCAGCTTGGACAGGGGGCTGTATGGGACTAGCGGCCAAAACAATGAGCAGTTCTTC. The chain has TRBV5-1 and TRBJ2-1; 11 bases fit TRBD2. Germline CDR1 is SGHRS and CDR2 is YFSETQ. CDR3 length: 21 residues. Trimming removed 0 bases from V and 5 bases from J; junction bases left unmatched: 19.

This clonotype was seen more than once but under ten times. The rearrangement links TRBV2 to TRBJ2-7; the D is unclear. The CDR3 is 17 residues long. The germline CDR1 and CDR2 sequences are SNHLY and FYNNEI. With 3 bases removed from V and 2 bases from J, the gap between germline ends came to 20 bases. The CDR3 loop reads CASSDHISPVETYEQYF. The DNA of the CDR3 is TGTGCCAGCAGTGACCATATTTCCCCAGTTGAGACCTACGAGCAGTACTTC.

J is TRBJ2-7 and V is TRBV7-9; TRBD1 might be the D (6 bases). This CDR3 contains 13 residues. V shed 6 bases and J shed 2 bases, with 11 bases lying between them. Per the germline V gene, CDR1 is SEHNR and CDR2 is FQNEAQ (reference sequence). This CDR3 is CASSRDIAYEQYF. As DNA, the CDR3 is TGTGCCAGCAGTAGGGACATAGCCTACGAGCAGTACTTC. Full variable domain (missing parts from reference TRBV7-9 and TRBJ2-7): DTGVSQNPRHKITKRGQNVTFRCDPISEHNRLYWYRQTLGQGPEFLTYFQNEAQLEKSRLLSDRFSAERPKGSFSTLEIQRTEQGDSAMYLCASSRDIAYEQYFGPGTRLTVT.

Ten or more counts support this clonotype. The chain employs TRBV27 and TRBJ2-2, with D tentatively TRBD1 (6 bases). V was cut by 6 bases and J by 6 bases, with 23 bases left in between. Germline V gene lookup returns CDR1 MNHEY and CDR2 SMNVEV (reference sequence). The CDR3 totals 17 residues. This CDR3 is CASSYLPGQLRPGELFF. The CDR3 bases are TGTGCCAGCAGCTACCTACCGGGACAACTTCGGCCCGGGGAGCTGTTTTTT.